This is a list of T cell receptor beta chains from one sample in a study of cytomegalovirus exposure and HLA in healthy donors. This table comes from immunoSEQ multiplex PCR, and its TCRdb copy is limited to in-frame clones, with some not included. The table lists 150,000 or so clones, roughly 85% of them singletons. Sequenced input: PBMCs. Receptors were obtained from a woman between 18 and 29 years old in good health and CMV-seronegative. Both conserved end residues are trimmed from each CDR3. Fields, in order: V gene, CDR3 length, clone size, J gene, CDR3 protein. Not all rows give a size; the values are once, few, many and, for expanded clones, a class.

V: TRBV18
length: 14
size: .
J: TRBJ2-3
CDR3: ASSPTSGVVTDTQY

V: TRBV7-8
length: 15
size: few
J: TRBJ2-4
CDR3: ASSLANPGGAKNIQY

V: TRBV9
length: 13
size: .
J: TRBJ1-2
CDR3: ASSAPGHTNYGYT

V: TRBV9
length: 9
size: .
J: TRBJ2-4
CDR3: ASSPGNIQY

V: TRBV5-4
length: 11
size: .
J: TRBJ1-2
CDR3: ASSFMSNYGYT

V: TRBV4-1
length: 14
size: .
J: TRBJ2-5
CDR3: ASSQPWAGADRDQY

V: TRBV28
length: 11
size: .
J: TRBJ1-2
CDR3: ATTHRANYGYT

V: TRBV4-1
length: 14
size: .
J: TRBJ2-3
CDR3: ASSQPLVAISRAQY

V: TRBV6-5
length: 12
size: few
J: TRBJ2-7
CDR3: ASSGQGGSYEQY

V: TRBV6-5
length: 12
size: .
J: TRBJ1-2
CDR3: ASSYAGQREGYT

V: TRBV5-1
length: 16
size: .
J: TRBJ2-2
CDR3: ASSLGIGTGPSTGELF

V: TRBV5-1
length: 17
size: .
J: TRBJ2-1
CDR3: ASSLVAGGYLSSYNEQF

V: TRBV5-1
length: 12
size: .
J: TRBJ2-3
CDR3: ASSLETNTDTQY

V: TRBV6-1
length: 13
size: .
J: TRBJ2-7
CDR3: ASSSGKQGPGEQY

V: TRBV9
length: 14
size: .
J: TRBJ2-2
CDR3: ASSAASGTVTGELF

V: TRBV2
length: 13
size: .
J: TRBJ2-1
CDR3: ASSLGGHSYNEQF

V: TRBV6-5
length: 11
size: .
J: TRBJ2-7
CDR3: ASRPRGGGEQY

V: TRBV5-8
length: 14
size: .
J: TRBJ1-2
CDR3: ASSSSRRGLINGYT

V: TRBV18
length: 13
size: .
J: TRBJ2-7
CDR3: ASSPTGQGIDEQY

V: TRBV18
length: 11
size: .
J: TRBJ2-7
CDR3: VSSGTSPYEQY

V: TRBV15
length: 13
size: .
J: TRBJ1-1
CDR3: ATSRGWTGHTEAF

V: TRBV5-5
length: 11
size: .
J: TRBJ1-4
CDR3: ASSLQANEKLF

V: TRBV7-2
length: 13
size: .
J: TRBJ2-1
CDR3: ASSLTTSGGHEQF

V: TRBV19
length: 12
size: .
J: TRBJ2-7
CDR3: ASSSQVGSYEQY

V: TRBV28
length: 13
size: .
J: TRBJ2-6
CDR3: ASSLSGSGANVLT

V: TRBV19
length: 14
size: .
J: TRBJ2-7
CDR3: ASSIAGRGAGYEQY

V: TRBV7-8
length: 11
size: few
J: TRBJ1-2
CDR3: ASSRQGASGYT

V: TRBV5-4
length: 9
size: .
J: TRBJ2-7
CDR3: ASSSSLEQY

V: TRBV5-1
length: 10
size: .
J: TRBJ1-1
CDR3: ASLDSGTEAF

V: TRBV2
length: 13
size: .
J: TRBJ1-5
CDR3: ASSRDRQGNQPQH

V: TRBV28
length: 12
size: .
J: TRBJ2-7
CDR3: ASSSGTGSYEQY

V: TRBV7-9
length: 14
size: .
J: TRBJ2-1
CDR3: ASSLDGGRNYNEQF

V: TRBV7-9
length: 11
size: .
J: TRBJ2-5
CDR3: ASSQIGAETQY

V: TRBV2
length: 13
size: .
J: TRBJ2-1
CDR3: ASRRLAEVNNEQF

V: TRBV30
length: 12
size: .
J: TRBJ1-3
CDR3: AWSNQGSGNTIY

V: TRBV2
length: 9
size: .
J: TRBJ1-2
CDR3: ASRVGYGYT

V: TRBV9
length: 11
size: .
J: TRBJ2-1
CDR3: ASSVAGNTEQF

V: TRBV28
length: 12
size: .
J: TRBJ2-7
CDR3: ASSSHLPLWEQY

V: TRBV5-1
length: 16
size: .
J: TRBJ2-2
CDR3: ASSLQSHQGGLTGELF

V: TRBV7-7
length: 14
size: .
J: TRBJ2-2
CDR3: ASSLVGGPGTGELF

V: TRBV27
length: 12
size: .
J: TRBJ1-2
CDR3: ASSLQPGIEGYT

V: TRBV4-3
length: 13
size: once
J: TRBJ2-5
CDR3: ASSQDYQGPETQY

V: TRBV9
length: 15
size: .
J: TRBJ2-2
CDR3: ASSPSPGTANTGELF

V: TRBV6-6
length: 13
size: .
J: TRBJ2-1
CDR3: ASSDTHGTSYEQF

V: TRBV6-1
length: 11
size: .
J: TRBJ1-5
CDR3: ASRTGNNQPQH

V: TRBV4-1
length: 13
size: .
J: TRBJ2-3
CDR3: ASSQGDNPADTQY

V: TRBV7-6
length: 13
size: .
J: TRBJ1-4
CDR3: ASSLATGGGEKLF

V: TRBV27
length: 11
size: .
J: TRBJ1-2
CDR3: ASSIRFSYGYT

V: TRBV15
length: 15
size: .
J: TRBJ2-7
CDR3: ATSRGPASGTVHEQY

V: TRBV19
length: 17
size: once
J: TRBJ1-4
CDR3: ASSSTRDSPLPTNEKLF

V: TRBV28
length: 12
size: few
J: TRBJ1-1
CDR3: ASSLMGRHTEAF

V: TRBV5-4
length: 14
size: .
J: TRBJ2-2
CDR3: ASTRQAGGGTGELF

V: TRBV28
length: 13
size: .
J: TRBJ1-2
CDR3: ASSLSQGPPYGYT

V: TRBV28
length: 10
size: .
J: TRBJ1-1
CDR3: ATLVGGTEAF

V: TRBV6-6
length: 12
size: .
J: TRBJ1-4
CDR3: ASSYSQGAQKLF